These 4 T cell receptor beta chains originate from one sample sequenced in a study of blood T cell repertoires in COVID-19. Profiling relied on immunoSEQ multiplex PCR, and the TCRdb table lists in-frame clones only, not all of them. The sample has 250,000 or so clones, around 89% seen once; the top ten hold about 4%. The sequenced sample was PBMCs or T cells enriched from blood (not recorded which). Source of these receptors: a woman aged 25-40 years with acute COVID-19.

The chain recombines TRBV7-6 with TRBJ2-7, with 10 bases lining up with TRBD2. The CDR3 is 15 amino acids. Germline CDR1 is SGHVS and CDR2 is FNYEAQ. V lost 1 base to trimming and J lost 7 bases; unmatched junction nucleotides: 7. For the CDR3, the DNA is TGTGCCAGCAGCTTAGGAGCGGGAGGGCCTCGTGAGCAGTACTTC. Its protein is CASSLGAGGPREQYF.

The chain links TRBV2 to TRBJ2-3; TRBD2 agrees at 8 bases. The germline V gene encodes CDR1 SNHLY and CDR2 FYNNEI. After removal of 1 base from V and 0 bases from J, the junction contained 3 bases not matched to a gene. The CDR3 covers 16 residues. CDR3 sequence (DNA): TGTGCCAGCAGTGAAGAGAGCGGGAGTAGCACAGATACGCAGTATTTT. Encoded protein: CASSEESGSSTDTQYF.

V is TRBV2 and J is TRBJ2-1; 10 positions agree with TRBD1. J gave up 4 bases and V 4 bases, and 4 bases lay outside the gene matches. Germline CDR1 and CDR2: SNHLY and FYNNEI. The CDR3 contains 15 residues. CDR3 protein: CASSVSGQGYNEQFF. CDR3 bases: TGTGCCAGCAGTGTGTCGGGACAGGGGTACAATGAGCAGTTCTTC.

The rearrangement links TRBV14 to TRBJ2-7, with 8 bases fitting TRBD2. The CDR3 runs 16 residues. The trim removed 4 bases at V and 4 bases at J, leaving 12 bases unmatched. Germline V gives CDR1 SGHDN, CDR2 FVKESK. The CDR3 loop reads CASSPVAGPTQYEQYF. The CDR3 bases are TGTGCCAGCAGCCCGGTAGCGGGGCCGACTCAATACGAGCAGTACTTC. Variable domain in full (rest from reference TRBV14 and TRBJ2-7): EAGVTQFPSHSVIEKGQTVTLRCDPISGHDNLYWYRRVMGKEIKFLLHFVKESKQDESGMPNNRFLAERTGGTYSTLKVQPAELEDSGVYFCASSPVAGPTQYEQYFGPGTRLTVT.